A single sample is the source of the 27 T cell receptor beta chains below, sequenced in a study of blood T cell repertoires in COVID-19. Using immunoSEQ multiplex PCR, the repertoire was profiled, and TCRdb retains in-frame clones only, with some absent. The sample records just over 300,000 clones, around 91% being singletons. The sequenced sample consisted of PBMCs or T cells enriched from blood (not recorded which). All receptors come from a woman aged 18-29 years with acute COVID-19.

The V call is TRBV7-9, the J call TRBJ2-2; 9 bases line up with TRBD1. J lost 7 bases, V lost 5 bases, and 8 bases had no gene match. The CDR3 totals 15 residues. Germline CDR1 reads SEHNR; CDR2 reads FQNEAQ (reference sequence). The CDR3 sequence: CASSVTGGANGELFF. The CDR3 DNA reads TGTGCCAGCAGCGTTACAGGGGGCGCCAACGGGGAGCTGTTTTTT.

The chain uses TRBV10-3 and TRBJ2-7; tentatively, D is TRBD1 (5 bases). Germline V gene lookup returns CDR1 ENHRY and CDR2 SYGVKD. V lost 7 bases and J 0 bases, leaving 16 bases between the germline ends. This CDR3 is built from 15 residues. Here the CDR3 DNA reads TGTGCCATCATGAAAGGACATCAGAGCTCCTACGAGCAGTACTTC. This gives the protein CAIMKGHQSSYEQYF.

J is TRBJ2-1 and V is TRBV5-1; 11 bases agree with TRBD2. Germline CDR1 is SGHRS and CDR2 is YFSETQ. This CDR3 region has 16 residues. With V trimmed by 6 bases and J by 1 base, 6 bases remained unmatched. The CDR3 DNA follows: TGCGCCAGCAAACCGACTAGCGGGATATCCTACAATGAGCAGTTCTTC. Translation: CASKPTSGISYNEQFF.

The chain joins TRBV2 to TRBJ1-1; 11 bases are a match to TRBD1. V lost 5 bases and J lost 3; bases outside the gene matches: 5. The CDR3 has 15 amino acids. The germline gives CDR1 SNHLY, CDR2 FYNNEI. CDR3 protein: CASSWDRGSDTEAFF. The DNA for the CDR3 is TGTGCCAGCAGTTGGGACAGGGGGTCGGACACTGAAGCTTTCTTT.

The chain is built from TRBV3-1 (or the pseudogene TRBV3-2) and TRBJ2-1; 7 bases map to TRBD2. Germline assignment: CDR1 LGHDT and CDR2 YNNKEL (reference sequence). The V and J ends lost 5 bases and 9 bases, in that order; junction bases with no gene match: 10. The CDR3 extends over 14 amino acids. CDR3 residues: CASSGLGAITEQFF. The CDR3 coding sequence is TGTGCCAGCAGCGGACTAGGGGCTATAACTGAGCAGTTCTTC.

The chain is built from TRBV14 and TRBJ1-2; D unclear. CDR3 length equals 12 residues. V lost 1 base, J lost 4 bases, and 4 bases lay in between. In germline, CDR1 is SGHDN, CDR2 FVKESK. CDR3 sequence (DNA): TGTGCCAGCAGCCAAGGAGTCTATGGCTACACCTTC. Its translation is CASSQGVYGYTF.

V and J are TRBV7-2 and TRBJ1-1; a weak D match, TRBD1 (5 bases). The CDR3 is 14 amino acids. The germline V and J ends were trimmed by 5 bases and 4 bases, with 14 bases remaining between them. In germline, CDR1 is SGHTA, CDR2 FQGNSA. The CDR3 is CASSPGGVFTEAFF. CDR3 nucleotide sequence: TGTGCCAGCAGCCCCGGGGGGGTTTTCACTGAAGCTTTCTTT.

The chain joins TRBV27 to TRBJ2-1; tentatively, D is TRBD2 (6 bases). The CDR3 runs to 14 residues. Germline CDR1 reads MNHEY; CDR2 reads SMNVEV (reference sequence). The V end was cut by 3 bases, the J end by 7 bases, with 13 bases between. CDR3 protein: CASSFGAEGNEQFF. The CDR3, as DNA: TGTGCCAGCAGTTTCGGAGCGGAGGGGAATGAGCAGTTCTTC.

The rearrangement links TRBV2 to TRBJ2-1; the D is unclear. V was cut by 5 bases and J by 7 bases, with 12 bases left in between. CDR1 and CDR2 from the germline V gene are SNHLY and FYNNEI. CDR3 size: 13 residues. The CDR3 DNA follows: TGTGCCAGCAGTCTAGGTAATGTTAATGAGCAGTTCTTC. It specifies CASSLGNVNEQFF. The complete variable domain, with remaining parts taken from reference TRBV2 and TRBJ2-1, reads EPEVTQTPSHQVTQMGQEVILRCVPISNHLYFYWYRQILGQKVEFLVSFYNNEISEKSEIFDDQFSVERPDGSNFTLKIRSTKLEDSAMYFCASSLGNVNEQFFGPGTRLTVL.

J is TRBJ2-5 and V is TRBV5-4; 7 bases agree with TRBD2. After removal of 0 bases from V and 3 bases from J, the junction contained 2 bases not matched to a gene. Germline CDR1 reads SGHNT; CDR2 reads YYREEE (reference sequence). The CDR3 consists of 14 residues. CDR3: CASSLVGGEETQYF. For the CDR3, the DNA is TGTGCCAGCAGCTTGGTGGGGGGGGAAGAGACCCAGTACTTC.

The DNA of the CDR3 is TGTGCCAGCAGTTCCCCCAATGGCTACACCTTC. Protein: CASSSPNGYTF. The chain uses TRBV27 and TRBJ1-2; D gene ambiguous. Germline values: CDR1 MNHEY, CDR2 SMNVEV (reference sequence). The length of the CDR3 is 11 residues. Trimming stripped 4 bases from V and 6 bases from J, with 6 bases between.

The genes are TRBV18 and TRBJ2-2; TRBD2 might be the D (6 bases). Germline V gives CDR1 KGHSH, CDR2 LQKENI. V lost 2 bases and J lost 4, with 14 bases in between. The length of the CDR3 is 16 residues. CDR3: CASSPSVGSGTGELFF. The DNA of the CDR3 is TGTGCCAGCTCACCATCGGTCGGGAGCGGCACCGGGGAGCTGTTTTTT.

This clone turned up a few times. The J gene is TRBJ2-1, the V gene TRBV5-1, with 16 bases matching TRBD2. The V segment lost 4 bases and the J segment 10 bases; nucleotides outside the gene matches: 8. The CDR3 runs 16 residues. The germline CDR1 and CDR2 sequences are SGHRS and YFSETQ. The CDR3 DNA follows: TGCGCCAGCAGCCCGGGACTAGCGGGAGGGAATGTGGAGCAGTTCTTC. Its protein is CASSPGLAGGNVEQFF.

This chain connects TRBV19 to TRBJ1-5, with 11 bases that match TRBD1. V trimming: 5 bases; J trimming: 3 bases; junction bases outside the gene matches: 9. Germline V gene sequence: CDR1 LNHDA, CDR2 SQIVND (reference sequence). This CDR3 is 17 amino acids long. The CDR3 reads CASSPDRGRVYNQPQHF. As DNA, the CDR3 is TGTGCCAGTAGTCCGGACAGGGGGCGTGTATACAATCAGCCCCAGCATTTT.

The chain uses TRBV29-1 and TRBJ2-7; 12 nucleotides align to TRBD2. With V trimmed by 6 bases and J by 5 bases, 11 bases remained unmatched. The CDR3 is 15 amino acids. Per the germline V gene, CDR1 is SQVTM and CDR2 is ANQGSEA. This CDR3 is CSVMELAGGGHEQYF. The CDR3 DNA reads as TGCAGCGTAATGGAACTAGCGGGAGGTGGCCACGAGCAGTACTTC.

This chain joins TRBV28 and TRBJ1-2; 12 bases are a match to TRBD1. This CDR3 spans 14 amino acids. Germline V gene data show CDR1 as MDHEN and CDR2 as SYDVKM. Germline trimming cut 6 bases from V and 9 bases from J; bases unmatched to any gene: 8. The chain's CDR3 is CASRSGQGAGRYTF. CDR3 coding DNA: TGTGCCAGCAGATCGGGACAGGGGGCTGGTCGCTACACCTTC.

The rearrangement links TRBV19 to TRBJ1-2; no firm D call. The germline V gene has CDR1 LNHDA and CDR2 SQIVND (reference sequence). The CDR3 has 16 residues. The ends were cut back, 4 bases at V and 2 bases at J, with 17 bases in the middle. The CDR3 reads CASSTHSPLPNYGYTF. CDR3 sequence (DNA): TGTGCCAGTAGTACTCATAGCCCCCTACCCAACTATGGCTACACCTTC.

This chain connects TRBV5-1 to TRBJ2-3; TRBD2 is a possible D gene (8 bases). Looked up from germline, CDR1 is SGHRS and CDR2 is YFSETQ. V was pared by 4 bases and J by 2 bases, with 17 bases between. The CDR3 length is 16 residues. The chain's CDR3 is CASSQGVAGSTDTQYF. CDR3 nucleotide sequence: TGCGCCAGCAGCCAGGGGGTAGCGGGGTCCACAGATACGCAGTATTTT.

This clone was seen just once. The chain couples TRBV5-4 to TRBJ1-2; D might be TRBD1 (6 bases). Trimming removed 2 bases from V and 4 bases from J, with 15 bases in between. The CDR3 has 15 residues. Per the germline V gene, CDR1 is SGHNT and CDR2 is YYREEE (reference sequence). The CDR3: CASSFDRTSIYGYTF. The CDR3 region has the DNA TGTGCCAGCAGCTTCGACAGGACATCTATCTATGGCTACACCTTC.

The genes are TRBV27 and TRBJ1-1; TRBD1 might be the D (5 bases). Germline V gives CDR1 MNHEY, CDR2 SMNVEV (reference sequence). Trimming removed 1 base from V and 4 bases from J, with 10 bases in between. This CDR3 has 14 residues. The CDR3 is CASSLWAGPTEAFF. The CDR3 region has the DNA TGTGCCAGCAGTTTATGGGCAGGGCCCACTGAAGCTTTCTTT.

The chain is built from TRBV9 and TRBJ1-4; the match to TRBD1 covers 8 bases. The V gene end was trimmed by 0 bases and the J gene end by 8 bases; junction bases not matched to a gene: 9. This CDR3 spans 16 amino acids. Germline assignment: CDR1 SGDLS and CDR2 YYNGEE. The CDR3 here is CASSVDPDRVGEKLFF. DNA of the CDR3: TGTGCCAGCAGCGTAGATCCGGACAGGGTAGGGGAAAAACTGTTTTTT.

This chain connects TRBV30 to TRBJ1-1; the D gene is possibly TRBD1 (5 bases). Germline V CDR1 and CDR2: GTSNPN, SVGIG (reference sequence). V was pared by 0 bases and J by 5 bases, with 19 bases between. The CDR3 covers 16 residues. The CDR3 bases are TGTGCCTGGAGTGTACCCCCGTACGGGGGAAGGACTGAAGCTTTCTTT. This encodes CAWSVPPYGGRTEAFF.

The rearrangement joins TRBV3-1 (or the pseudogene TRBV3-2) to TRBJ2-1; 8 nucleotides agree with TRBD2. This CDR3 region has 14 residues. Trimming at V came to 1 base and at J to 9 bases, leaving 5 bases not matched to a gene. Germline CDR1 and CDR2: LGHDT and YNNKEL (reference sequence). The CDR3 spells CASSQGLAGGEQFF. DNA of the CDR3: TGTGCCAGCAGCCAAGGGCTAGCGGGCGGTGAGCAGTTCTTC.

The CDR3 is CASSHGQNTEAFF. CDR3 sequence (DNA): TGTGCCAGCAGCCATGGACAGAACACTGAAGCTTTCTTT. J is TRBJ1-1 and V is TRBV6-5, with D tentatively TRBD1 (5 bases). This CDR3 has 13 amino acids. Germline V gene lookup returns CDR1 MNHEY and CDR2 SVGAGI. The V gene lost 6 bases and the J gene lost 1 base, with 9 bases spanning the gap.

The gene calls are TRBV6-1 and TRBJ1-2; 10 bases agree with TRBD1. The length of the CDR3 is 16 residues. The V segment lost 7 bases and the J segment 4 bases; nucleotides outside the gene matches: 12. Germline CDR1 and CDR2: MNHNS and SASEGT. CDR3 sequence (DNA): TGTGCCAGCACCGAAGCCAAATGGACAGGGGGCTATGGCTACACCTTC. This translates into CASTEAKWTGGYGYTF.

The chain joins TRBV19 to TRBJ2-3; TRBD1 aligns across 8 bases. The CDR3 extends over 13 amino acids. The junction had 2 bases not matched to a gene; V was cut back by 8 bases and J by 1 base. From germline, CDR1 is LNHDA and CDR2 SQIVND (reference sequence). The CDR3 protein is CASGTGGTDTQYF. Written as DNA, the CDR3 is TGTGCCAGTGGGACAGGAGGCACAGATACGCAGTATTTT.

The chain couples TRBV7-2 to TRBJ2-3, with D maybe TRBD2 (6 bases). This CDR3 comprises 14 residues. CDR1 is SGHTA and CDR2 is FQGNSA in the germline V gene. The V and J ends lost 6 bases and 1 base respectively, with 11 bases between them. As DNA, the CDR3 is TGTGCCAGCAGTAAGGACTACGGCACAGATACGCAGTATTTT. The encoded protein is CASSKDYGTDTQYF. Variable domain in full (rest from reference TRBV7-2 and TRBJ2-3): GAGVSQSPSNKVTEKGKDVELRCDPISGHTALYWYRQSLGQGLEFLIYFQGNSAPDKSGLPSDRFSAERTGGSVSTLTIQRTQQEDSAVYLCASSKDYGTDTQYFGPGTRLTVL.